The 9 T cell receptor beta chains given below trace back to one sample, sequenced in a study of blood T cells in healthy people across ages. Alongside a J-beta primer mix, a sample-barcoded 5' primer served in a second PCR lasting about 7 to 11 cycles. TCRdb itself ran the 5' RACE reads through MiXCR, one entry per CDR3 protein. The sample gives more than 1,400,000 distinct CDR3 sequences, 42% of which show up once; roughly 8.2% is in the top ten. Sequenced input: blood. The origin of the receptors is a woman under 30 in good health.

The table lists this clonotype with a few counts. V usage is TRBV28 and J usage is TRBJ1-4, with D unclear. The CDR3 has 15 amino acids. Trimming pared 3 bases from V and 8 bases from J, leaving 16 bases between. Germline V gene sequence: CDR1 MDHEN, CDR2 SYDVKM. The DNA of the CDR3 is TGTGCCAGCAGTTTCCCTCGGGTTGTGGGAGAAAAACTGTTTTTT. Amino acids: CASSFPRVVGEKLFF.

This clonotype was detected only a few times. The chain employs TRBV5-1 and TRBJ2-1; either TRBD1 or TRBD2 may fit D (5 bases each). The J call may not be correct, given that the DNA end is closer to TRBJ2-7. The germline V gene has CDR1 SGHRS and CDR2 YFSETQ. The CDR3 is 16 residues long. The CDR3 DNA follows: TGCGCCAGCAGCGGCAGTAGTGAGGGGTTGTACAATGAGCAGTACTTC. It is translated as CASSGSSEGLYNEQYF.

The chain employs TRBV28 and TRBJ2-7, with 7 bases identical to TRBD2. CDR3 length: 15 amino acids. CDR1 is MDHEN and CDR2 is SYDVKM in the germline V gene. The J segment lost 2 bases and the V segment lost 6 bases, leaving 10 bases of the junction unmatched. CDR3 nucleotides: TGTGCCAGCAGCCGGGAAAGCGGGGAAACCTACGAGCAGTACTTC. The encoded protein is CASSRESGETYEQYF.

This clonotype was seen a few times. V gene TRBV4-2 combines with J gene TRBJ1-1; D ambiguous. Germline values: CDR1 LGHNA, CDR2 YNFKEQ. V was pared by 0 bases and J by 0 bases, with 5 bases between. The CDR3 totals 14 residues. The CDR3 sequence is CASSQDPMNTEAFF. Here the CDR3 DNA reads TGTGCCAGCAGCCAAGATCCCATGAACACTGAAGCTTTCTTT.

The V gene is TRBV7-8, the J gene TRBJ2-7; D remains ambiguous. Deletions cut 0 bases from V and 3 bases from J, with 9 bases between. The CDR3 totals 14 residues. Germline V lookup: CDR1 SGHVS, CDR2 FQNEAQ. CDR3 sequence reads: CASSLAGQYYEQYF. For the CDR3, the DNA is TGTGCCAGCAGCTTAGCCGGCCAGTACTACGAGCAGTACTTC.

The chain uses TRBV6-6 and TRBJ2-7; a possible D gene is TRBD2 (5 bases). The CDR3 is made up of 14 amino acids. V gave up 5 bases and J gave up 3 bases, with 14 bases separating them. In germline, CDR1 is MNHNY, CDR2 SVGAGI (reference sequence). The CDR3 coding sequence is TGTGCCAGCAGTACATTGGGGAGCGGCTACGAGCAGTACTTC. It translates to CASSTLGSGYEQYF.

The chain has TRBV19 and TRBJ1-6; D remains unclear. This CDR3 has 13 residues. Trimming left V 4 bases short and J 8 bases short, with 9 bases between. Germline V gene data show CDR1 as LNHDA and CDR2 as SQIVND (reference sequence). The CDR3 nucleotides read TGTGCCAGTAGTAAGGAGCGGGATTCACCCCTCCACTTT. It specifies CASSKERDSPLHF. The variable domain in full, completed from reference TRBV19 and TRBJ1-6, reads DGGITQSPKYLFRKEGQNVTLSCEQNLNHDAMYWYRQDPGQGLRLIYYSQIVNDFQKGDIAEGYSVSREKKESFPLTVTSAQKNPTAFYLCASSKERDSPLHFGNGTRLTVT.

The chain employs TRBV20-1 and TRBJ1-2, with TRBD1 matching over 7 bases. Germline assignment: CDR1 DFQATT and CDR2 SNEGSKA (reference sequence). The CDR3 length is 12 residues. V shed 5 bases, J shed 8 bases, and the junction held 8 bases outside the gene matches. CDR3 sequence reads: CSAWDRTDGYTF. The DNA for the CDR3 is TGCAGTGCTTGGGACAGAACCGACGGCTACACCTTC.

The chain employs TRBV7-2 and TRBJ1-5, with 10 bases identical to TRBD1. This CDR3 spans 16 amino acids. Losses at the gene ends were 0 bases for V and 6 bases for J; bases not matched to a gene: 5. Germline CDR1 is SGHTA and CDR2 is FQGNSA. The CDR3 is CASSLAGTGVSQPQHF. In DNA form, the CDR3 reads TGTGCCAGCAGCTTAGCTGGGACAGGGGTAAGTCAGCCCCAGCATTTT.